Below are 10 T cell receptor beta chains sequenced from a single sample in a study of blood T cell repertoires in COVID-19. Only in-frame clones appear in the TCRdb table, and some are missing; sequencing was by immunoSEQ multiplex PCR. This table holds tens of thousands of clones, 78% found once. The sequenced material came from peripheral blood. These TCRs come from a human donor in a cohort sampled during active COVID-19.

This clone turned up a few times. The chain employs TRBV20-1 and TRBJ2-1; weak D call: TRBD2 (5 bases). The CDR3 loop spans 11 amino acids. The V gene's germline CDR1 is DFQATT and CDR2 SNEGSKA (reference sequence). Trimming stripped 1 base from V and 10 bases from J, with 8 bases between. The CDR3 coding sequence is TGCAGTGCTAGAGCGACGGGGGAGCAGTTCTTC. Amino acid sequence: CSARATGEQFF.

This chain links TRBV28 with TRBJ2-1; TRBD1 matches 7 bases. Germline CDR1 MDHEN, CDR2 SYDVKM. This CDR3 region has 16 residues. The V gene end was trimmed by 3 bases and the J gene end by 1 base; junction bases not matched to a gene: 6. The DNA of the CDR3 is TGTGCCAGCAGTTTCGACAGGGAAGCGTCCTACAATGAGCAGTTCTTC. It is translated as CASSFDREASYNEQFF. Supplemented by reference TRBV28 and TRBJ2-1, the full variable domain reads DVKVTQSSRYLVKRTGEKVFLECVQDMDHENMFWYRQDPGLGLRLIYFSYDVKMKEKGDIPEGYSVSREKKERFSLILESASTNQTSMYLCASSFDREASYNEQFFGPGTRLTVL.

The J gene is TRBJ1-1, the V gene TRBV10-1; 7 nucleotides match TRBD1. This CDR3 is built from 14 residues. Trimming took 1 base from V and 6 from J; bases not matched to a gene: 5. Germline V gives CDR1 WNHNN, CDR2 SYGVQD (reference sequence). The CDR3 sequence: CASSEYRQGSEAFF. The DNA of the CDR3 is TGCGCCAGCAGTGAGTATCGACAGGGCTCTGAAGCTTTCTTT.

The genes are TRBV10-2 and TRBJ2-1; the D is unclear. Per germline, CDR1 WSHSY and CDR2 SAAADI. The CDR3 spans 15 residues. The V end lost 4 bases, the J end lost 0 bases, and 10 bases lay between the germline ends. The CDR3 reads CASSGLYRSYNEQFF. The CDR3 nucleotides read TGCGCCAGCAGTGGACTGTACCGCTCCTACAATGAGCAGTTCTTC.

This clone is labeled medium-sized (0.01 to 0.1%). The chain couples TRBV6-5 to TRBJ2-1; no clear D. From germline, CDR1 is MNHEY and CDR2 SVGAGI. With 9 bases removed from V and 3 bases from J, the gap between germline ends came to 18 bases. This CDR3 region has 15 residues. CDR3 region: CASIPDMISYNEQFF. CDR3 in DNA: TGTGCCAGTATACCAGACATGATTAGCTACAATGAGCAGTTCTTC.

This clone has only a few counts. The genes are TRBV7-2 and TRBJ2-1; 10 bases match TRBD1. Unmatched junction bases numbered 9, after V lost 6 bases and J lost 4 bases. CDR1 is SGHTA, CDR2 FQGNSA, per germline. This CDR3 region has 16 residues. In nucleotides, the CDR3 is TGTGCCAGCAGACCAATGGGGGGACAGGGGTACAATGAGCAGTTCTTC. Amino acids: CASRPMGGQGYNEQFF.

The rearrangement joins TRBV5-4 to TRBJ1-2; 8 positions agree with TRBD1. Germline CDR1 reads SGHNT; CDR2 reads YYREEE (reference sequence). The CDR3 sequence is 14 residues long. V dropped 1 base and J dropped 5; count of bases not matched to a gene: 4. For the CDR3, the DNA is TGTGCCAGCAGCTTGTTACAGGGGGGGTATGGCTACACCTTC. Protein: CASSLLQGGYGYTF.

This clone appeared once. In DNA form, the CDR3 reads TGTGCCAGCAGCTTAGAAGCGGGGCGTCCGAGCGAGACCCAGTACTTC. As protein: CASSLEAGRPSETQYF. The chain employs TRBV7-2 and TRBJ2-5, with 7 bases aligning to TRBD2. V was clipped by 1 base and J by 5 bases; unmatched bases: 10. The CDR3 has 16 residues. CDR1 is SGHTA and CDR2 is FQGNSA in the germline V gene.

The rearrangement uses TRBV2 and TRBJ2-2, with TRBD2 as a possible D gene (6 bases). The V and J ends lost 6 bases and 5 bases respectively, with 16 bases between them. CDR1 and CDR2 (germline): SNHLY, FYNNEI. The CDR3 extends over 15 amino acids. The CDR3 DNA follows: TGTGCCAGCAGCGGCCGGGAGTTGGGTACCGGGGAGCTGTTTTTT. This codes for CASSGRELGTGELFF. Together with reference TRBV2 and TRBJ2-2, the CDR3 gives the full variable domain: EPEVTQTPSHQVTQMGQEVILRCVPISNHLYFYWYRQILGQKVEFLVSFYNNEISEKSEIFDDQFSVERPDGSNFTLKIRSTKLEDSAMYFCASSGRELGTGELFFGEGSRLTVL.

This clone came up a few times. The V and J genes are TRBV10-1 and TRBJ1-6; 11 bases align to TRBD1. In germline, CDR1 is WNHNN, CDR2 SYGVQD (reference sequence). The CDR3 consists of 14 residues. The V and J ends lost 4 bases and 9 bases, in that order; junction bases with no gene match: 2. This chain's CDR3 is CASSAGTGGSPLHF. In nucleotides, the CDR3 is TGCGCCAGCAGTGCCGGGACAGGGGGTTCACCCCTCCACTTT.